This TCR beta chain emerged from a study of spatial heterogeneity in lung cancer. The CDR3 sequence is 13 residues long. Germline V gene data show CDR1 as SGDLS and CDR2 as YYNGEE. The V end was cut by 2 bases, the J end by 5 bases, with 8 bases between. This clonotype was observed a few times. TCRdb analysed the 5' RACE reads with MiXCR anew, one entry per CDR3 protein. The sample has tens of thousands of distinct CDR3 sequences; over 8.5% are singletons. Time point in this sample: sample taken at primary tumor resection. The authors sequenced whole RNA from tumor, nontumor lung or frozen PBMC without sorting. There were some 70 donors, all of them untreated patients with early-stage non-small cell lung cancer.

The TCR sequence derives from a male donor with early-stage non-small cell lung cancer. The gene calls are TRBV9 and TRBJ2-1, with D possibly matching TRBD2 (5 bases). The material sequenced was PBMCs, taken at surgery. CDR3 residues: CASSVILDNEQFF. CDR3 coding DNA: TGTGCCAGCAGCGTGATACTAGACAATGAGCAGTTCTTC.